These 31 T cell receptor beta chains were all obtained from the same sample, sequenced in a study of cytomegalovirus exposure and HLA in healthy donors. Profiling relied on immunoSEQ multiplex PCR, and the TCRdb table lists in-frame clones only, not all of them. This sample has about 160,000 clones, with approximately 86% found just once. The sequencing sample was made of PBMCs. The receptors shown here come from a woman under 30 in good health and CMV-seronegative.

V and J are TRBV5-1 and TRBJ2-3; the match to TRBD2 covers 8 bases. This CDR3 spans 17 amino acids. V was clipped by 6 bases and J by 8 bases; unmatched bases: 20. The germline V gene encodes CDR1 SGHRS and CDR2 YFSETQ. The CDR3, as DNA: TGCGCCAGCAACGGGGGGGTCGACAGCCCTGGTCGTCCTACGCAGTATTTT. This sequence encodes CASNGGVDSPGRPTQYF.

The chain has TRBV29-1 and TRBJ1-1, with D hard to call. CDR3 length equals 12 residues. Trimming left V 7 bases short and J 1 base short, with 10 bases between. The germline V gene encodes CDR1 SQVTM and CDR2 ANQGSEA. In nucleotides, the CDR3 is TGCAGCGGTACGACTGAGAACACTGAAGCTTTCTTT. Its protein product is CSGTTENTEAFF.

The chain combines TRBV18 with TRBJ1-2; no definite D call. V was shortened by 0 bases and J by 5 bases, with 10 bases between the two germline ends. The length of the CDR3 is 14 residues. The germline CDR1 and CDR2 sequences are KGHSH and LQKENI. This CDR3 reads CASSPPADRYGYTF. The CDR3 nucleotides read TGTGCCAGCTCACCACCGGCGGATCGTTATGGCTACACCTTC.

The chain carries TRBV20-1 and TRBJ2-3, with D possibly being TRBD2 (5 bases). The CDR3 spans 11 residues. V was trimmed by 6 bases and J by 4 bases, leaving 8 bases between them. From germline, CDR1 is DFQATT and CDR2 SNEGSKA (reference sequence). The CDR3 coding sequence is TGCAGTGCCCCGCGGGCAGATACGCAGTATTTT. The encoded protein is CSAPRADTQYF.

The chain is built from TRBV18 and TRBJ2-5, with D maybe TRBD2 (5 bases). Trimming removed 3 bases from V and 1 base from J, with 21 bases in between. The CDR3 consists of 18 residues. CDR1 KGHSH and CDR2 LQKENI come from the germline V gene. In DNA, the CDR3 is TGTGCCAGCTCACCCCGGATAAGCGCGGGTACACTCCAAGAGACCCAGTACTTC. Protein: CASSPRISAGTLQETQYF.

The J gene is TRBJ1-2, the V gene TRBV30; TRBD1 matches at 7 bases. Germline CDR1 is GTSNPN and CDR2 is SVGIG (reference sequence). The CDR3 is made up of 13 amino acids. The J segment lost 5 bases and the V segment lost 2 bases, leaving 5 bases of the junction unmatched. The CDR3 DNA is TGTGCCTGGAGTCCGGGACAGATGTATGGCTACACCTTC. It translates to CAWSPGQMYGYTF.

The DNA for the CDR3 is TGTGCCAGCAAACGGGGGGGGGAGACCCAGTACTTC. It is translated as CASKRGGETQYF. The chain combines TRBV2 with TRBJ2-5; 8 positions match TRBD2. Trimming cost V 7 bases and J 5 bases; bases outside gene matches: 3. Germline loops: CDR1 SNHLY, CDR2 FYNNEI. The CDR3 runs to 12 residues.

This clone has more than one count but fewer than ten. This chain connects TRBV5-1 to TRBJ1-1; D is unclear. In germline, CDR1 is SGHRS, CDR2 YFSETQ. V was shortened by 1 base and J by 3 bases, with 10 bases between the two germline ends. The CDR3 covers 14 residues. The CDR3 region is CASSLTPADTEAFF. As DNA, the CDR3 is TGCGCCAGCAGCTTGACCCCTGCGGACACTGAAGCTTTCTTT.

The genes are TRBV10-3 and TRBJ2-5, with TRBD2 as a possible D gene (7 bases). Germline V gene lookup returns CDR1 ENHRY and CDR2 SYGVKD. V was clipped by 0 bases and J by 4 bases, with 12 bases between them. This CDR3 has 15 residues. The CDR3 reads CAISESYGGRETQYF. CDR3 nucleotide sequence: TGTGCCATCAGTGAGTCGTACGGGGGGCGAGAGACCCAGTACTTC.

The V call is TRBV7-2, the J call TRBJ2-3; 13 positions match TRBD2. V dropped 5 bases and J dropped 0; count of bases not matched to a gene: 5. The CDR3 covers 17 residues. Germline V gives CDR1 SGHTA, CDR2 FQGNSA. CDR3: CASSPGLAGRSTDTQYF. The CDR3 region has the DNA TGTGCCAGCAGCCCGGGACTAGCGGGGCGTAGCACAGATACGCAGTATTTT.

The genes are TRBV2 and TRBJ1-6; TRBD1 might be the D (5 bases). The CDR3 extends over 15 amino acids. Per the germline V gene, CDR1 is SNHLY and CDR2 is FYNNEI. V was clipped by 3 bases and J by 9 bases, with 15 bases between them. CDR3 loop: CASSEVPGKGSPLHF. CDR3 DNA sequence: TGTGCCAGCAGTGAGGTCCCAGGGAAGGGTTCACCCCTCCACTTT.

The chain has TRBV7-9 and TRBJ2-7, with TRBD2 as a possible D gene (6 bases). Germline-derived CDR1 and CDR2 are SEHNR and FQNEAQ (reference sequence). Trimming removed 3 bases from V and 0 bases from J, with 15 bases in between. This CDR3 is built from 16 residues. CDR3 sequence reads: CASSFPRGASSYEQYF. CDR3 DNA sequence: TGTGCCAGCAGCTTCCCCCGCGGGGCGTCCTCCTACGAGCAGTACTTC. The full variable domain, in which reference TRBV7-9 and TRBJ2-7 provide the parts outside the CDR3, is DTGVSQNPRHKITKRGQNVTFRCDPISEHNRLYWYRQTLGQGPEFLTYFQNEAQLEKSRLLSDRFSAERPKGSFSTLEIQRTEQGDSAMYLCASSFPRGASSYEQYFGPGTRLTVT.

The chain carries TRBV2 and TRBJ2-1; TRBD1 might be the D (7 bases). The CDR3 extends over 16 amino acids. The germline CDR1 and CDR2 sequences are SNHLY and FYNNEI. V lost 6 bases, J lost 0 bases, and 15 bases lay in between. This CDR3 is CASRTGGQTSYNEQFF. CDR3 in DNA: TGTGCCAGCAGGACCGGGGGACAGACCTCCTACAATGAGCAGTTCTTC.

V is TRBV5-6 and J is TRBJ1-2, with TRBD1 matching over 9 bases. This CDR3 comprises 16 residues. The germline V gene has CDR1 SGHDT and CDR2 YYEEEE. V lost 4 bases to trimming and J lost 5 bases; unmatched junction nucleotides: 12. CDR3 sequence (DNA): TGTGCCAGCAGCGCAACAGGGGGCCAGGACATTTATGGCTACACCTTC. Residues: CASSATGGQDIYGYTF. Using reference TRBV5-6 and TRBJ1-2 for the parts outside the CDR3, the full variable domain is DAGVTQSPTHLIKTRGQQVTLRCSPKSGHDTVSWYQQALGQGPQFIFQYYEEEERQRGNFPDRFSGHQFPNYSSELNVNALLLGDSALYLCASSATGGQDIYGYTFGSGTRLTVV.

The rearrangement links TRBV2 to TRBJ2-5; TRBD1 matches 8 bases. V gave up 8 bases and J gave up 7 bases; unmatched junction bases: 15. CDR1 SNHLY and CDR2 FYNNEI come from the germline V gene. The CDR3 is 15 amino acids. CDR3 sequence (DNA): TGTGCCAGCGCCATCACGACAGGGGAGTTCGGGACCCAGTACTTC. This translates into CASAITTGEFGTQYF. Full variable domain (missing parts from reference TRBV2 and TRBJ2-5): EPEVTQTPSHQVTQMGQEVILRCVPISNHLYFYWYRQILGQKVEFLVSFYNNEISEKSEIFDDQFSVERPDGSNFTLKIRSTKLEDSAMYFCASAITTGEFGTQYFGPGTRLLVL.

The chain combines TRBV4-1 with TRBJ1-1, with 7 bases matching TRBD1. V was pared by 6 bases and J by 6 bases, with 7 bases of the junction left unmatched. The V gene's germline CDR1 is MGHRA and CDR2 YSYEKL. The CDR3 has 13 residues. Written as DNA, the CDR3 is TGCGCCAGCAGAACCGGGCAGGGGGCTGAAGCTTTCTTT. This codes for CASRTGQGAEAFF.

The chain couples TRBV29-1 to TRBJ1-1; D remains unclear. V shed 6 bases and J shed 3 bases, with 20 bases lying between them. There are 15 residues in the CDR3. CDR1 and CDR2 (germline): SQVTM, ANQGSEA. The CDR3 DNA reads as TGCAGCGTCCGCCGTTCGGGTGTTGGGTACACTGAAGCTTTCTTT. As protein: CSVRRSGVGYTEAFF.

This clone was observed a handful of times. The chain uses TRBV10-2 and TRBJ1-2; D gene uncertain. The CDR3 is 12 residues long. Germline V lookup: CDR1 WSHSY, CDR2 SAAADI. Trimming took 6 bases from V and 5 from J, leaving 10 bases between them. CDR3 amino acids: CASSPTLYGYTF. CDR3 in DNA: TGCGCCAGCAGCCCAACGCTATATGGCTACACCTTC.

The chain employs TRBV7-3 and TRBJ2-3; TRBD1 is a possible D gene (5 bases). The CDR3 runs 14 residues. Between the trimmed V and J ends, which lost 5 bases and 3 bases, there was a span of 12 bases. Germline values: CDR1 SGHTA, CDR2 FQGTGA. Written as DNA, the CDR3 is TGTGCCAGCAGCCCCTCAGGGATGACAGATACGCAGTATTTT. The encoded protein is CASSPSGMTDTQYF.

The chain joins TRBV15 to TRBJ2-7, with D maybe TRBD1 (5 bases). Germline CDR1 reads LNHNV; CDR2 reads YYDKDF (reference sequence). The germline V and J ends were trimmed by 2 bases and 1 base, with 6 bases remaining between them. CDR3 length: 13 amino acids. CDR3: CATSRTGSYEQYF. The DNA for the CDR3 is TGTGCCACCAGCAGAACAGGTTCCTACGAGCAGTACTTC.

V and J are TRBV7-9 and TRBJ2-7; 8 nucleotides line up with TRBD2. Germline V lookup: CDR1 SEHNR, CDR2 FQNEAQ (reference sequence). This CDR3 region has 14 residues. V shed 1 base, J shed 12 bases, and the junction held 11 bases outside the gene matches. The CDR3 DNA follows: TGTGCCAGCAGCTTAGGCGCCGGGAGGGAGGGTACGTACTTC. Translation gives CASSLGAGREGTYF.

The genes are TRBV9 and TRBJ1-4; D is uncertain. Trimming left V 0 bases short and J 6 bases short, with 9 bases between. The CDR3 spans 14 residues. The germline V gene has CDR1 SGDLS and CDR2 YYNGEE. The CDR3 region has the DNA TGTGCCAGCAGCGTAGCGGGTCTACATGAAAAACTGTTTTTT. Residues: CASSVAGLHEKLFF.

The chain has TRBV4-1 and TRBJ1-2; 7 positions agree with TRBD1. This CDR3 is 14 amino acids long. V lost 4 bases to trimming and J lost 8 bases; unmatched junction nucleotides: 10. The germline gives CDR1 MGHRA, CDR2 YSYEKL. The CDR3 loop is CASSRTGAAVGYTF. The DNA of the CDR3 is TGCGCCAGCAGCCGAACAGGGGCCGCAGTCGGCTACACCTTC.

J is TRBJ1-2 and V is TRBV6-5; D might be TRBD1 (6 bases). Trimming removed 7 bases from V and 8 bases from J, with 8 bases in between. This CDR3 region has 10 residues. CDR1 is MNHEY, CDR2 SVGAGI, per germline. The CDR3 here is CASKGEGYTF. As DNA, the CDR3 is TGTGCCAGCAAGGGGGAAGGCTACACCTTC.

The chain carries TRBV7-9 and TRBJ2-1, with 8 bases matching TRBD2. The J segment lost 3 bases and the V segment lost 4 bases, leaving 14 bases of the junction unmatched. Germline values: CDR1 SEHNR, CDR2 FQNEAQ (reference sequence). The CDR3 totals 18 residues. Here the CDR3 reads CASSSGTGGPRDYNEQFF. The CDR3 bases are TGTGCCAGCAGCTCAGGTACGGGAGGGCCGAGGGACTACAATGAGCAGTTCTTC. The full variable domain, in which reference TRBV7-9 and TRBJ2-1 provide the parts outside the CDR3, is DTGVSQNPRHKITKRGQNVTFRCDPISEHNRLYWYRQTLGQGPEFLTYFQNEAQLEKSRLLSDRFSAERPKGSFSTLEIQRTEQGDSAMYLCASSSGTGGPRDYNEQFFGPGTRLTVL.

The genes are TRBV6-5 and TRBJ1-6; D remains unclear. The V and J ends lost 6 bases and 10 bases respectively, with 10 bases between them. The CDR3 contains 12 residues. CDR1 is MNHEY and CDR2 is SVGAGI in the germline V gene. The CDR3 DNA follows: TGTGCCAGCAGGCGGGAAAGCTCACCCCTCCACTTT. Amino acid sequence: CASRRESSPLHF.

This clone was observed a single time. The chain combines TRBV9 with TRBJ2-1; tentatively, D is TRBD2 (6 bases). Trimming took off 4 bases at V and 5 bases at J, with 13 bases between the two ends. The CDR3 is made up of 14 amino acids. CDR1 and CDR2 (germline): SGDLS, YYNGEE. The CDR3, as DNA: TGTGCCAGCAGCCCGCCGGGACTTGACAATGAGCAGTTCTTC. Translation gives CASSPPGLDNEQFF.

The chain joins TRBV29-1 to TRBJ2-7; 7 bases agree with TRBD2. Trimming at V came to 1 base and at J to 2 bases, leaving 8 bases not matched to a gene. Germline-derived CDR1 and CDR2 are SQVTM and ANQGSEA. The CDR3 is 15 amino acids. CDR3 DNA sequence: TGCAGCGTTGAAGGAGGCGGGAGTCACGCCTACGAGCAGTACTTC. This encodes CSVEGGGSHAYEQYF.

The rearrangement links TRBV6-5 to TRBJ1-2; 9 bases match TRBD1. V trimming: 0 bases; J trimming: 5 bases; junction bases outside the gene matches: 4. Germline lookup yields CDR1 MNHEY and CDR2 SVGAGI. This CDR3 region has 15 residues. In DNA, the CDR3 is TGTGCCAGCAGTTACTCGGACAGGGGAGGATATGGCTACACCTTC. It encodes CASSYSDRGGYGYTF.

This clone was counted once. The chain combines TRBV14 with TRBJ2-1; 7 bases match TRBD1. Germline lookup yields CDR1 SGHDN and CDR2 FVKESK. This CDR3 has 17 amino acids. After removal of 2 bases from V and 5 bases from J, the junction contained 12 bases not matched to a gene. The CDR3 loop reads CASSQKPETGFNNEQFF. CDR3 DNA sequence: TGTGCCAGCAGCCAAAAACCCGAGACAGGGTTTAACAATGAGCAGTTCTTC. Using reference TRBV14 and TRBJ2-1 for the parts outside the CDR3, the full variable domain is EAGVTQFPSHSVIEKGQTVTLRCDPISGHDNLYWYRRVMGKEIKFLLHFVKESKQDESGMPNNRFLAERTGGTYSTLKVQPAELEDSGVYFCASSQKPETGFNNEQFFGPGTRLTVL.

The chain couples TRBV7-9 to TRBJ2-2, with D perhaps TRBD2 (7 bases). Trimming removed 6 bases at V and 5 bases at J, with 16 bases between. Per germline, CDR1 SEHNR and CDR2 FQNEAQ (reference sequence). The CDR3 consists of 15 residues. CDR3 sequence: CASRIMAGATGELFF. CDR3 nucleotides: TGTGCCAGCAGAATAATGGCGGGGGCGACCGGGGAGCTGTTTTTT. Full variable domain (missing parts from reference TRBV7-9 and TRBJ2-2): DTGVSQNPRHKITKRGQNVTFRCDPISEHNRLYWYRQTLGQGPEFLTYFQNEAQLEKSRLLSDRFSAERPKGSFSTLEIQRTEQGDSAMYLCASRIMAGATGELFFGEGSRLTVL.